The 28 T cell receptor beta chains given below trace back to one sample, sequenced in a study of a mutant IDH1 vaccine in newly diagnosed glioma. Time point here: baseline, week 1 (first vaccination visit). Stated treatment: pre-vaccination baseline after standard-of-care therapy. Only in-frame clones appear in the TCRdb table, and some are missing; sequencing was by immunoSEQ multiplex PCR. The sample carries 45,000 to 65,000 clones, roughly 80% recorded once. The input for sequencing was PBMCs, taken from a glioma patient treated with radiotherapy, temozolomide or both. The receptors derive from a man aged 18 to 29 with glioma.

V is TRBV18 and J is TRBJ1-4; D is possibly TRBD1 (5 bases). CDR1 is KGHSH, CDR2 LQKENI, per germline. V lost 3 bases, J lost 10 bases, and 18 bases lay in between. This CDR3 spans 15 amino acids. This chain's CDR3 is CASSPDVGGVGKLFF. As DNA, the CDR3 is TGTGCCAGCTCACCCGACGTTGGAGGGGTGGGAAAACTGTTTTTT.

This clone occurred once. The rearrangement links TRBV9 to TRBJ1-2, with D perhaps TRBD1 (5 bases). Germline V gene lookup returns CDR1 SGDLS and CDR2 YYNGEE. The CDR3 is made up of 15 amino acids. V was clipped by 2 bases and J by 1 base, with 12 bases between them. The CDR3 DNA sequence: TGTGCCAGCAGCGTCGCCCTGGGGGGTAACTATGGCTACACCTTC. It translates to CASSVALGGNYGYTF.

The chain has TRBV6-6 and TRBJ1-1; the D is unclear. Germline CDR1 reads MNHNY; CDR2 reads SVGAGI (reference sequence). V was clipped by 6 bases and J by 6 bases, with 14 bases between them. CDR3 length equals 13 residues. CDR3 sequence reads: CASSQTENAEAFF. The CDR3, as DNA: TGTGCCAGCAGCCAAACGGAGAATGCTGAAGCTTTCTTT.

This clone was seen once. Germline and junction disagree at one end, which may indicate a read error. This chain links TRBV7-7 with TRBJ2-5, with a weak D call TRBD2 (6 bases). The germline gives CDR1 SSHAT, CDR2 FNYEAQ (reference sequence). CDR3 length: 14 residues. The CDR3 DNA sequence: TGTGCTAGCAGCTTAGGGAGGAGCGTGGAGACCCAGTACTTC. Translation: CASSLGRSVETQYF.

The genes are TRBV5-6 and TRBJ2-1; D possibly corresponds to TRBD1 (5 bases). Germline V gives CDR1 SGHDT, CDR2 YYEEEE. V lost 0 bases, J lost 13 bases, and 17 bases lay in between. This CDR3 region has 14 residues. The CDR3 region is CASSLAPDMITQFF. CDR3 nucleotide sequence: TGTGCCAGCAGCTTGGCTCCGGACATGATAACTCAGTTCTTC.

The chain links TRBV6-5 to TRBJ2-7, with 10 bases lining up with TRBD1. The V and J ends lost 4 bases and 2 bases, in that order; junction bases with no gene match: 5. From germline, CDR1 is MNHEY and CDR2 SVGAGI. CDR3 length: 15 residues. The CDR3 sequence is CASSSAGTGAYEQYF. DNA for the CDR3: TGTGCCAGCAGTTCCGCCGGGACAGGGGCCTACGAGCAGTACTTC.

The chain combines TRBV7-9 with TRBJ2-7, with 7 positions matching TRBD1. The germline gives CDR1 SEHNR, CDR2 FQNEAQ (reference sequence). The V gene end was trimmed by 5 bases and the J gene end by 0 bases; junction bases not matched to a gene: 7. This CDR3 comprises 15 residues. As DNA, the CDR3 is TGTGCCAGCAGCGCTGGGACAGTCAACTCCTACGAGCAGTACTTC. Translating it yields CASSAGTVNSYEQYF.

This rearrangement joins TRBV27 to TRBJ2-1; 10 nucleotides match TRBD2. The length of the CDR3 is 17 residues. Losses at the gene ends were 5 bases for V and 8 bases for J; bases not matched to a gene: 15. CDR1 is MNHEY, CDR2 SMNVEV, per germline (reference sequence). For the CDR3, the DNA is TGTGCCAGCAGTCGATCTTGGACTAGCGGTAGGGGCGATGAGCAGTTCTTC. Its translation is CASSRSWTSGRGDEQFF.

The J gene is TRBJ1-1, the V gene TRBV2, with D perhaps matching TRBD1 (6 bases). With 5 bases removed from V and 0 bases from J, the gap between germline ends came to 13 bases. Germline CDR1 is SNHLY and CDR2 is FYNNEI. CDR3 length equals 15 residues. CDR3 residues: CASSRLGALNTEAFF. Written as DNA, the CDR3 is TGTGCCAGCAGTAGATTGGGGGCTTTGAACACTGAAGCTTTCTTT.

V gene TRBV9 combines with J gene TRBJ1-2, with D hard to call. The CDR3 consists of 15 residues. The germline gives CDR1 SGDLS, CDR2 YYNGEE. V gave up 0 bases and J gave up 4 bases, with 13 bases separating them. CDR3 in DNA: TGTGCCAGCAGCGTAGGACCTGCCGGCCCCTATGGCTACACCTTC. Residues: CASSVGPAGPYGYTF.

The chain combines TRBV7-2 with TRBJ1-2; TRBD1 aligns across 9 bases. V lost 1 base to trimming and J lost 4 bases; unmatched junction nucleotides: 1. The length of the CDR3 is 14 residues. In germline, CDR1 is SGHTA, CDR2 FQGNSA. CDR3 coding DNA: TGTGCCAGCAGCTTAGACAGGGGGCCCTATGGCTACACCTTC. Its translation is CASSLDRGPYGYTF.

This clone was observed a few times. The V gene is TRBV7-6, the J gene TRBJ1-1, with D hard to call. Trimming cost V 5 bases and J 0 bases, with 10 bases left between them. This CDR3 is built from 14 residues. Germline CDR1 reads SGHVS; CDR2 reads FNYEAQ. CDR3 DNA: TGTGCCAGCAGCCCCGGACCAATGAACACTGAAGCTTTCTTT. Translating it yields CASSPGPMNTEAFF.

This chain uses TRBV9 with TRBJ2-1; D gene uncertain. The CDR3 loop spans 13 amino acids. In germline, CDR1 is SGDLS, CDR2 YYNGEE. V was trimmed by 0 bases and J by 8 bases, leaving 9 bases between them. The CDR3 here is CASSVARSHEQFF. The DNA of the CDR3 is TGTGCCAGCAGCGTAGCTAGATCCCATGAGCAGTTCTTC.

The chain couples TRBV5-6 to TRBJ2-7; D uncertain. This CDR3 has 12 amino acids. Germline values: CDR1 SGHDT, CDR2 YYEEEE. V was pared by 1 base and J by 3 bases, with 5 bases between. The CDR3 spells CASSLLSYEQYF. CDR3 nucleotide sequence: TGTGCCAGCAGCTTGCTCAGCTACGAGCAGTACTTC.

For the CDR3, the DNA is TGTGCCAGCAGTTCTGGCTATGGCTACACCTTC. It yields the protein CASSSGYGYTF. The J gene is TRBJ1-2, the V gene TRBV27; D gene uncertain. The germline CDR1 and CDR2 sequences are MNHEY and SMNVEV (reference sequence). The CDR3 contains 11 residues. Between the trimmed V and J ends, which lost 4 bases and 4 bases, there was a span of 4 bases.

The rearrangement joins TRBV4-3 to TRBJ2-7; D tentatively reads TRBD1 or TRBD2 (6 bases each). The germline CDR1 and CDR2 sequences are LGHNA and YSLEER. V lost 1 base and J lost 5, with 15 bases in between. The CDR3 sequence is 15 residues long. The CDR3 loop reads CASSQAPGAANEQYF. CDR3 nucleotide sequence: TGCGCCAGCAGCCAAGCCCCGGGGGCCGCCAACGAGCAGTACTTC.

This clone has a single count. An end of the junction differs from the germline gene, which may be a read error. The chain carries TRBV4-1 and TRBJ2-7; 8 bases fit TRBD2. The CDR3 extends over 15 amino acids. CDR1 and CDR2 (germline): MGHRA, YSYEKL. The CDR3 reads CASSQDYPSASGSTF. CDR3 coding DNA: TGCGCCAGCAGCCAAGATTACCCTTCGGCTAGCGGGTCGACCTTC.

The gene calls are TRBV5-1 and TRBJ1-1, with D hard to call. CDR3 length: 12 amino acids. CDR1 and CDR2 from the germline V gene are SGHRS and YFSETQ. V lost 0 bases and J 6 bases, leaving 6 bases between the germline ends. Here the CDR3 reads CASSLETSEAFF. CDR3 DNA: TGCGCCAGCAGCTTGGAGACGTCTGAAGCTTTCTTT.

The rearrangement uses TRBV2 and TRBJ2-2; 11 bases line up with TRBD2. Trimming took 4 bases from V and 5 from J; bases not matched to a gene: 12. Germline values: CDR1 SNHLY, CDR2 FYNNEI. This CDR3 contains 18 residues. This chain's CDR3 is CASSGMDSLAGGTGELFF. The CDR3 DNA reads as TGTGCCAGCAGTGGGATGGACTCATTAGCGGGGGGGACCGGGGAGCTGTTTTTT. The full variable domain, in which reference TRBV2 and TRBJ2-2 provide the parts outside the CDR3, is EPEVTQTPSHQVTQMGQEVILRCVPISNHLYFYWYRQILGQKVEFLVSFYNNEISEKSEIFDDQFSVERPDGSNFTLKIRSTKLEDSAMYFCASSGMDSLAGGTGELFFGEGSRLTVL.

The DNA of the CDR3 is TGTGCCAGCTCACCACAGGGGTCCTCCTACGAGCAGTACTTC. This gives the protein CASSPQGSSYEQYF. The gene calls are TRBV18 and TRBJ2-7; a weak D match, TRBD1 (5 bases). CDR1 KGHSH and CDR2 LQKENI come from the germline V gene. The CDR3 covers 14 residues. With 1 base removed from V and 0 bases from J, the gap between germline ends came to 7 bases.

This chain uses TRBV5-6 with TRBJ1-5; 8 positions agree with TRBD1. This CDR3 has 17 amino acids. The trim removed 0 bases at V and 6 bases at J, leaving 11 bases unmatched. Germline assignment: CDR1 SGHDT and CDR2 YYEEEE. This CDR3 reads CASSLGAGGVQSQPQHF. The CDR3 DNA sequence: TGTGCCAGCAGCTTGGGGGCAGGGGGCGTGCAAAGTCAGCCCCAGCATTTT.

Written as DNA, the CDR3 is TGCGCCACCCGGACAGGGGGAGGGCTTAATGAAAAACTGTTTTTT. Translation gives CATRTGGGLNEKLFF. The V gene is TRBV5-1, the J gene TRBJ1-4, with 10 bases matching TRBD1. Per germline, CDR1 SGHRS and CDR2 YFSETQ. V lost 9 bases, J lost 4 bases, and 9 bases stayed unmatched. The CDR3 spans 15 residues.

The chain is built from TRBV5-6 and TRBJ1-3; no firm D call. The length of the CDR3 is 16 residues. The germline CDR1 and CDR2 sequences are SGHDT and YYEEEE. The ends were cut back, 2 bases at V and 0 bases at J, with 12 bases in the middle. This chain's CDR3 is CASSLFQTISGNTIYF. Written as DNA, the CDR3 is TGTGCCAGCAGCTTATTCCAGACCATCTCTGGAAACACCATATATTTT.

The V call is TRBV6-5, the J call TRBJ1-1, with a weak D call TRBD1 (5 bases). Germline V gene lookup returns CDR1 MNHEY and CDR2 SVGAGI. V was trimmed by 2 bases and J by 1 base, leaving 11 bases between them. The CDR3 extends over 15 amino acids. CDR3 amino acids: CASSYDRAENTEAFF. CDR3 bases: TGTGCCAGCAGTTACGACAGAGCGGAGAACACTGAAGCTTTCTTT.

This chain connects TRBV6-5 to TRBJ2-7; tentative D call: TRBD1 (5 bases). CDR3 length: 14 residues. The germline V gene has CDR1 MNHEY and CDR2 SVGAGI. V was trimmed by 5 bases and J by 6 bases, leaving 17 bases between them. CDR3 loop: CASSQGASRGEQYF. The CDR3 DNA reads TGTGCCAGCAGTCAAGGGGCTTCCCGAGGCGAGCAGTACTTC.

The chain combines TRBV5-6 with TRBJ1-5; 7 bases match TRBD1. Germline loops: CDR1 SGHDT, CDR2 YYEEEE. The length of the CDR3 is 15 residues. The V and J ends lost 3 bases and 5 bases, in that order; junction bases with no gene match: 8. The CDR3 nucleotides read TGTGCCAGCAGCTCCTTCGACAGGGACGATCAGCCCCAGCATTTT. Residues: CASSSFDRDDQPQHF.

This sequence joins TRBV5-6 and TRBJ1-1; a weak D match, TRBD1 (6 bases). The CDR3 length is 13 residues. Trimming took 6 bases from V and 3 from J, leaving 12 bases between them. In germline, CDR1 is SGHDT, CDR2 YYEEEE. CDR3 bases: TGTGCCAGCAACGGGGGCGAGGACACTGAAGCTTTCTTT. Translation gives CASNGGEDTEAFF. The whole variable domain, filled in from reference TRBV5-6 and TRBJ1-1, reads DAGVTQSPTHLIKTRGQQVTLRCSPKSGHDTVSWYQQALGQGPQFIFQYYEEEERQRGNFPDRFSGHQFPNYSSELNVNALLLGDSALYLCASNGGEDTEAFFGQGTRLTVV.

This clone has a single count. This CDR3 is CASRGTDAYEQYF. In DNA form, the CDR3 reads TGTGCCAGCAGAGGTACCGACGCCTACGAGCAGTACTTC. The chain joins TRBV7-9 to TRBJ2-7; D call uncertain. The germline gives CDR1 SEHNR, CDR2 FQNEAQ (reference sequence). The CDR3 contains 13 residues. The V end lost 6 bases, the J end lost 2 bases, and 11 bases lay between the germline ends.